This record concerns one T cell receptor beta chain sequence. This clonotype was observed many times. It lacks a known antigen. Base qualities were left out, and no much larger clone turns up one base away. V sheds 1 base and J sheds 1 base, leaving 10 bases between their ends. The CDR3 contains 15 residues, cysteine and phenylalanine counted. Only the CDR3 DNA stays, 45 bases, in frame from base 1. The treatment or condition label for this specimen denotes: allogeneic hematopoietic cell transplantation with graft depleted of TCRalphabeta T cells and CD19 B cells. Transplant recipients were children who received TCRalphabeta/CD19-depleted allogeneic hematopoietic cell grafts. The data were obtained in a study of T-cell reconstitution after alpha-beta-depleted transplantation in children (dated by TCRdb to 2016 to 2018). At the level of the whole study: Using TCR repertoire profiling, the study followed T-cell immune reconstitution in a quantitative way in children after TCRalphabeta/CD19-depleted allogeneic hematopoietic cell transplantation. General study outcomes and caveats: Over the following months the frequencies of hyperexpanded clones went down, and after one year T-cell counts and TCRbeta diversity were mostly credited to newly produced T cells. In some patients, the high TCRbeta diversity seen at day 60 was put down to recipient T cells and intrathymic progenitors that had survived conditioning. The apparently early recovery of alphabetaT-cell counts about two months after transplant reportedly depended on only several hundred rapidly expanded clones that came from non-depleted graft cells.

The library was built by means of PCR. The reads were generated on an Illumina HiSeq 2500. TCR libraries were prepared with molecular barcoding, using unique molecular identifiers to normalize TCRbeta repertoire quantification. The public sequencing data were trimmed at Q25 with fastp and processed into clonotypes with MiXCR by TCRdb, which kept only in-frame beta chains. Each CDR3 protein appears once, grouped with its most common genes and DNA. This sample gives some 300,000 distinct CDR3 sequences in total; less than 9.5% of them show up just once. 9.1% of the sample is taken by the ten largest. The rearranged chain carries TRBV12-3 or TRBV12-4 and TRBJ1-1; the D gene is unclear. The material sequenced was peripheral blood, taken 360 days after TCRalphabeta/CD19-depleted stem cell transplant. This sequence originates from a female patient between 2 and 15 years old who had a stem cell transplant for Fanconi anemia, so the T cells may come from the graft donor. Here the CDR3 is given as CASSLEMVGNTEAFF. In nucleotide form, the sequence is TGTGCCAGCAGTTTAGAAATGGTGGGGAACACTGAAGCTTTCTTT.